The T cell receptor beta chain under discussion was sequenced for a study of blood T cells in healthy people across ages. Notes on the study in general: The study regarded diversity estimates from one million T cells as underestimates.

A note on this clonotype: The antigen remains undetermined. It may be a read error: a sequence one base away is much more abundant.

The use of a sample-barcoded 5' primer and a J-beta primer mix characterized a second PCR of 7 to 11 cycles. TCRdb used MiXCR to reprocess the 5' RACE reads, holding one entry per CDR3 protein. The data contain about 670,000 distinct CDR3 sequences, over 40% of them seen just once; the ten biggest clones take up approximately 15%. V lost 3 bases to trimming and J lost 12 bases, with 16 bases between them. The length of the CDR3 is 13 residues. The germline V gene encodes CDR1 SGDLS and CDR2 YYNGEE. The V call is TRBV9, the J call TRBJ2-1; a weak D match, TRBD2 (6 bases). Sequencing used blood. This receptor was obtained from a woman older than 75 in good health. CDR3 sequence (DNA): TGTGCCAGCAGCGCAGCTACCGGGGGTTGGCAGTTCTTC. This sequence encodes CASSAATGGWQFF.